These T cell receptor beta chains were read from a single sample in a study of tumor-infiltrating lymphocytes in oesophageal squamous cell carcinoma. TCRdb independently ran MiXCR on the PCR reads; one entry per CDR3 protein. The sample has approximately 17,000 distinct CDR3 sequences; roughly 45% are singletons. Sequencing used blood. The source of these receptors is a female donor with esophageal squamous cell carcinoma. Each CDR3 is given with its conserved first and last residue. The D gene is left open where the match is weak. Clone size is stated in some rows and not others, as once, few, many or a class when expanded.

abundance	j_gene	d_gene	v_gene	CDR3aa	CDR3nt
NA	TRBJ2-7	NA	TRBV7-3	CASSLVKYEQYF	TGTGCCAGCAGCTTAGTAAAGTACGAGCAGTACTTC
many	TRBJ1-2	NA	TRBV6-1	CASSWANYGYTF	TGTGCCAGCAGTTGGGCCAACTATGGCTACACCTTC
NA	TRBJ2-1	TRBD2	TRBV6-2/TRBV6-3	CASRERGSKVNEQFF	TGTGCCAGCAGAGAGCGGGGGAGCAAGGTGAATGAGCAGTTCTTC
few	TRBJ2-5	TRBD2	TRBV10-2	CASTTSGNRYNEQYF	TGCGCCAGCACTACAAGCGGGAATCGGTACAATGAGCAGTACTTC
few	TRBJ1-1	NA	TRBV19	CASSTPFGGAFF	TGTGCCAGTAGTACCCCTTTTGGGGGAGCTTTCTTT
NA	TRBJ2-6	NA	TRBV5-1	CASSLYPDGWGVRLHLRF	NA
NA	TRBJ2-2	NA	TRBV3-1	CASSPFRGGVNTGELFF	TGTGCCAGCAGCCCATTTAGGGGCGGGGTTAACACCGGGGAGCTGTTTTTT
few	TRBJ2-1	NA	TRBV10-1	CASSESGSNNEQFF	TGCGCCAGCAGTGAGTCGGGGAGTAACAATGAGCAGTTCTTC
once	TRBJ2-7	NA	TRBV7-2	CASSLSPQNEQYF	TGTGCCAGCAGCTTAAGTCCTCAAAACGAGCAGTACTTC
NA	TRBJ2-7	NA	TRBV7-9	CASSLDTGFEQYF	TGTGCCAGCAGCTTAGATACGGGTTTCGAGCAGTACTTC
NA	TRBJ2-5	NA	TRBV5-3	CARSKQGEQYF	TGTGCCAGAAGCAAACAGGGTGAGCAGTACTTC
NA	TRBJ2-7	TRBD2	TRBV28	CASSLSPAGAPYEQYF	TGTGCCAGCAGTTTATCTCCAGCGGGAGCCCCCTACGAGCAGTACTTC
NA	TRBJ2-3	TRBD2	TRBV20-1	CSASLINKGLAGGTDTQYF	TGCAGTGCTAGCCTTATTAATAAGGGACTAGCGGGGGGAACAGATACGCAGTATTTT
NA	TRBJ2-3	TRBD2	TRBV7-2	CASGGRPTTDTQYF	TGTGCCTCCGGGGGGAGACCCACAACAGATACGCAGTATTTT
NA	TRBJ2-7	TRBD2	TRBV7-4	CASSSPGKAGLAGGREQYF	TGTGCCAGCAGCTCCCCCGGAAAAGCGGGACTAGCGGGAGGGAGGGAGCAGTACTTC
NA	TRBJ2-5	TRBD2	TRBV5-6	CASSSPGLAGSKETQYF	TGTGCCAGCAGTTCCCCGGGACTAGCGGGGTCTAAAGAGACCCAGTACTTC
NA	TRBJ2-1	NA	TRBV15	CATSTAGRVYEQFF	TGTGCCACCAGCACGGCGGGACGAGTCTACGAGCAGTTCTTC
NA	TRBJ2-6	NA	TRBV7-2	CASSLGGTGANVLTF	TGTGCCAGCAGCCTAGGGGGGACTGGGGCCAACGTCCTGACTTTC
NA	TRBJ2-7	TRBD1	TRBV28	CASSQRTGAAEQYF	TGTGCCAGCAGCCAGAGAACAGGGGCTGCCGAGCAGTACTTC
few	TRBJ1-6	NA	TRBV12-3/TRBV12-4	CASSFVGSEQHF	TGTGCCAGCAGTTTTGTTGGGAGCGAGCAGCACTTT
NA	TRBJ2-1	NA	TRBV5-6	CASSHGPQYNEQFF	TGTGCCAGCAGCCACGGGCCTCAATACAATGAGCAGTTCTTC